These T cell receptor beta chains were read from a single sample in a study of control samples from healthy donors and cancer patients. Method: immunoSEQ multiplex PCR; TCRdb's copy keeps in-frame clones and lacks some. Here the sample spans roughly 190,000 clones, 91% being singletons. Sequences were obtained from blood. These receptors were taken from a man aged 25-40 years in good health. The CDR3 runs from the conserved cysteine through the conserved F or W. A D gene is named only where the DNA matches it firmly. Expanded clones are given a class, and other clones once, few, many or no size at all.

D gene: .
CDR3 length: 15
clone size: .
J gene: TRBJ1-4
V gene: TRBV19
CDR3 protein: CASSPITGRTEKLFF
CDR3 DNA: TGTGCCAGTAGCCCAATAACAGGCCGTACGGAAAAACTGTTTTTT

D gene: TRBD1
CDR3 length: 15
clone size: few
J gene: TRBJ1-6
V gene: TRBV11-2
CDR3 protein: CASSLVRTGNSPLHF
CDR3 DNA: TGTGCCAGCAGCTTAGTCAGGACAGGGAATTCACCCCTCCACTTT

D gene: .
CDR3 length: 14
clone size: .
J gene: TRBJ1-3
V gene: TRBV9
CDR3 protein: CASSPRTIGDTIYF
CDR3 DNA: TGTGCCAGCAGCCCTAGGACCATTGGGGACACCATATATTTT

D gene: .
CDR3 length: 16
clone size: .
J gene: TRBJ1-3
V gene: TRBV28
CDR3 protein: CASSPRAVLSGNTIYF
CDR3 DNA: TGTGCCAGCAGTCCCCGGGCGGTACTGTCTGGAAACACCATATATTTT

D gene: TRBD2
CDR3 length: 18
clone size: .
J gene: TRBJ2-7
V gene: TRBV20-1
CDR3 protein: CSASSGRWASGVSYEQYF
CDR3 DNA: TGCAGTGCTAGTAGTGGTAGGTGGGCTAGCGGGGTCTCCTACGAGCAGTACTTC

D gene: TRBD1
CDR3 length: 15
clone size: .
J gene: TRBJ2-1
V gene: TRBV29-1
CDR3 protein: CSVNLIGQGDNEQFF
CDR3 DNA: TGCAGCGTTAACCTAATTGGACAGGGAGACAATGAGCAGTTCTTC

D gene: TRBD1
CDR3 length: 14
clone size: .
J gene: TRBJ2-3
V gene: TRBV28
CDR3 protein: CASSTGQGTDTQYF
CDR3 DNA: TGTGCCAGCAGTACCGGACAGGGAACAGATACGCAGTATTTT

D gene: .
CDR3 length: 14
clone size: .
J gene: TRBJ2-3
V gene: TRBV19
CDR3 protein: CASSWLANTDTQYF
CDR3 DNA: TGTGCCAGTAGCTGGCTAGCCAACACAGATACGCAGTATTTT

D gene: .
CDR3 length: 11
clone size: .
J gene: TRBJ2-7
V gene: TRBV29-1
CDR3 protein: CSANDSVGQYF
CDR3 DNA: TGCAGCGCAAACGACAGTGTCGGGCAGTACTTC

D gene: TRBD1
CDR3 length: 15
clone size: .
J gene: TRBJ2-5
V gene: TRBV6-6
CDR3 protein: CASSYGGQGQETQYF
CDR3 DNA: TGTGCCAGCAGTTACGGGGGACAGGGACAAGAGACCCAGTACTTC

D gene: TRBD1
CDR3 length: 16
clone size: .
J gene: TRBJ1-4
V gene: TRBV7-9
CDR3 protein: CASSPWTGETNEKLFF
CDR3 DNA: TGTGCCAGCAGCCCATGGACAGGGGAGACTAATGAAAAACTGTTTTTT

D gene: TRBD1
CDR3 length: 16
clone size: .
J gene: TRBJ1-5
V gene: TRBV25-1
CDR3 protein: CASSDPKDRNNQPQHF
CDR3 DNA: TGTGCCAGCAGTGACCCGAAGGACAGGAACAATCAGCCCCAGCATTTT

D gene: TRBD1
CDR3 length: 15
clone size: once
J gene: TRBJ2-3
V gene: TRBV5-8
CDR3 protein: CASSPGTGFSDTQYF
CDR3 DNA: TGTGCCAGCAGCCCGGGGACAGGGTTTTCAGATACGCAGTATTTT

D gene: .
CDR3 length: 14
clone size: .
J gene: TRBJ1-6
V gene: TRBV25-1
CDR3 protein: CASSARSYNSPLHF
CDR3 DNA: TGTGCCAGCAGTGCCCGCTCCTATAATTCACCCCTCCACTTT

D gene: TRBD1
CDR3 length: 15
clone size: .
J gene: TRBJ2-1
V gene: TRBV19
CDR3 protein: CASSDDRAAYNEQFF
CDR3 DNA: TGTGCCAGTAGTGACGACAGGGCGGCCTACAATGAGCAGTTCTTC

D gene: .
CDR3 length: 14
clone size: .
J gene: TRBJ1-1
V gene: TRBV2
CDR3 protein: CASSLAQMNTEAFF
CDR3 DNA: TGTGCCAGCAGTCTGGCGCAGATGAACACTGAAGCTTTCTTT

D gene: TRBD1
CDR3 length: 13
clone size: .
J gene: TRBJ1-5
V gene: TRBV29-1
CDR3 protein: CSVRTGTNQPQHF
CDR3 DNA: TGCAGCGTCCGGACAGGGACAAATCAGCCCCAGCATTTT

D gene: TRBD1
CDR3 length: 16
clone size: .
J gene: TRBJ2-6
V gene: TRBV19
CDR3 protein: CASGQRTGTGANVLTF
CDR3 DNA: TGTGCCAGTGGGCAAAGGACAGGGACTGGGGCCAACGTCCTGACTTTC

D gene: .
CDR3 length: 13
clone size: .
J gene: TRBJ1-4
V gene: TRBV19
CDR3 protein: CASSYREGEKLFF
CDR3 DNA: TGTGCCAGTAGTTACAGGGAAGGGGAAAAACTGTTTTTT

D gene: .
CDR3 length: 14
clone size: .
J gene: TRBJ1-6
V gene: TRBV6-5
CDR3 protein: CASSYSGIYSPLHF
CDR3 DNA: TGTGCCAGCAGTTACTCAGGGATTTACTCACCCCTCCACTTT

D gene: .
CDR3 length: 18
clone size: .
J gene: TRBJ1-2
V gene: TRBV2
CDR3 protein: CASRGMTSGALGNYGYTF
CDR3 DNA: TGTGCCAGCAGGGGGATGACGTCAGGGGCGCTTGGTAACTATGGCTACACCTTC

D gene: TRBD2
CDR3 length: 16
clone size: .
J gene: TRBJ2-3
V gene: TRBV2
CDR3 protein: CASSEPRQRGLDTQYF
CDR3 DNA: TGTGCCAGCAGTGAACCCCGCCAGCGGGGGTTAGATACGCAGTATTTT

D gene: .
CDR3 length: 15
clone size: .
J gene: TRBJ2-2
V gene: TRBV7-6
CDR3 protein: CASSLTGTPTGELFF
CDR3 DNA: TGTGCCAGCAGCCTAACCGGGACTCCCACCGGGGAGCTGTTTTTT

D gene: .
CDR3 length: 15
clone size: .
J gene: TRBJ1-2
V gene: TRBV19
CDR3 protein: CASNPQARDVYGYTF
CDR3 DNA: TGTGCCAGTAACCCCCAGGCCCGGGACGTCTATGGCTACACCTTC

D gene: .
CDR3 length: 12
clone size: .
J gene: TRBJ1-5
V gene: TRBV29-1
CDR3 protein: CSASGNNQPQHF
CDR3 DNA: TGCAGCGCTTCCGGGAACAATCAGCCCCAGCATTTT

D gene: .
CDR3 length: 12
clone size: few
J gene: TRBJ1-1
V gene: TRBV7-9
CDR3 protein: CASSPLDRKAFF
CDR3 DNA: TGTGCCAGCAGCCCCCTCGACAGAAAGGCTTTCTTT

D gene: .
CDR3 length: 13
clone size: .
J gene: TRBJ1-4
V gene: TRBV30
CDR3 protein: CVWRTPFNEKLFF
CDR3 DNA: TGTGTCTGGAGGACACCGTTTAATGAAAAACTGTTTTTT

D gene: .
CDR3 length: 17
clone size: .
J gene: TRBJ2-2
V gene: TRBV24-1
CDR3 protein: CATSDSLTAWNTGELFF
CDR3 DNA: TGTGCCACCAGTGATTCACTGACAGCCTGGAACACCGGGGAGCTGTTTTTT

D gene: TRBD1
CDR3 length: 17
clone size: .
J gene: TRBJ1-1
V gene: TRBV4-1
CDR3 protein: CASSQDRDRVMNTEAFF
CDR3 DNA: TGCGCCAGCAGCCAAGATAGAGACAGGGTCATGAACACTGAAGCTTTCTTT

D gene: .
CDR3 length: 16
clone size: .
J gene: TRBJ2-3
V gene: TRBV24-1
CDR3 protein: CATSDGASFGTDTQYF
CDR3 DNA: TGTGCCACCAGTGATGGGGCTAGCTTCGGTACAGATACGCAGTATTTT

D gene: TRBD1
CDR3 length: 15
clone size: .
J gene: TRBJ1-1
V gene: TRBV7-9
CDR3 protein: CASSLGQGSNTEAFF
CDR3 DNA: TGTGCCAGCAGCTTAGGACAGGGGAGCAACACTGAAGCTTTCTTT

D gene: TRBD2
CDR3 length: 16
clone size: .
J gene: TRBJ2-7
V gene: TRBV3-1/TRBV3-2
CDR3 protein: CASSRSGGSISYEQYF
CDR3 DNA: TGTGCCAGCAGCCGGAGCGGGGGGTCAATCTCCTACGAGCAGTACTTC

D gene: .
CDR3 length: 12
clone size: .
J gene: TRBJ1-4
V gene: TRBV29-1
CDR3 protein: CSVWAPGNRLFF
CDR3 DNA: TGCAGCGTTTGGGCCCCGGGAAATCGACTGTTTTTT

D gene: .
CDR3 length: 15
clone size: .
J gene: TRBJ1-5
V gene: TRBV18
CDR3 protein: CASSPTVRRNQPQHF
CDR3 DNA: TGTGCCAGCTCACCAACTGTGCGACGCAATCAGCCCCAGCATTTT

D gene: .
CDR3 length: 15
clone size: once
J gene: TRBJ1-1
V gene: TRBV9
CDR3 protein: CASSVRSGWYTEAFF
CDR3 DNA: TGTGCCAGCAGCGTACGATCGGGCTGGTATACTGAAGCTTTCTTT

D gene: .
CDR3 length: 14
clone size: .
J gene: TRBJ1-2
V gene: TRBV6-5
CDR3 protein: CASSAYMEYYGYTF
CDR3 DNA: TGTGCCAGCAGCGCATATATGGAGTACTATGGCTACACCTTC

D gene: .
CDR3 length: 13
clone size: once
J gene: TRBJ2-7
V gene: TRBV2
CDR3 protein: CASSETGPYEQYF
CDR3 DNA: TGTGCCAGCAGTGAAACAGGGCCCTACGAGCAGTACTTC

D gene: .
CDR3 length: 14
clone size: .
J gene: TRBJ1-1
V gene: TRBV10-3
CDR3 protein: CAIRGGREGTEAFF
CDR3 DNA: TGTGCCATCAGGGGAGGCAGGGAGGGCACTGAAGCTTTCTTT

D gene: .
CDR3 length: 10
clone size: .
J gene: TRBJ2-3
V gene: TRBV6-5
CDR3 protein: CASGTDTQYF
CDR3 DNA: TGTGCCAGCGGGACAGATACGCAGTATTTT

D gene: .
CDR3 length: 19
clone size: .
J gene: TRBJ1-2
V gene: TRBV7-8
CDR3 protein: CASSLASPMGLTANYGYTF
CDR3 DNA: TGTGCCAGCAGCTTAGCGTCACCGATGGGACTCACAGCTAACTATGGCTACACCTTC

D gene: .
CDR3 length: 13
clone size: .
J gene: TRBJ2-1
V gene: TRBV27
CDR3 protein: CASSLSPRNEQFF
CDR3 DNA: TGTGCCAGCAGTTTATCTCCCCGGAATGAGCAGTTCTTC

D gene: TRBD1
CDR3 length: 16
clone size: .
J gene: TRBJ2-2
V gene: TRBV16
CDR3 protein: CASSADRALNTGELFF
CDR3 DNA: TGTGCCAGCAGCGCAGACAGGGCCCTGAACACCGGGGAGCTGTTTTTT

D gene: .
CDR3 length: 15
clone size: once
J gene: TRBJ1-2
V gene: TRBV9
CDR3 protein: CASSVVVLTSDGYTF
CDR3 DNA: TGTGCCAGCAGCGTAGTTGTACTGACCTCGGATGGCTACACCTTC

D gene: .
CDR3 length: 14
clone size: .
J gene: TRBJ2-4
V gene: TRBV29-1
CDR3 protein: CSVEDLKAKNIQYF
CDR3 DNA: TGCAGCGTTGAAGATTTGAAAGCCAAAAACATTCAGTACTTC

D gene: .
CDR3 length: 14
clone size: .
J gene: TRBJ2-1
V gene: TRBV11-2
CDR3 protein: CASSLAGSYNEQFF
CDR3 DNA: TGTGCCAGCAGCTTAGCCGGGTCCTACAATGAGCAGTTCTTC

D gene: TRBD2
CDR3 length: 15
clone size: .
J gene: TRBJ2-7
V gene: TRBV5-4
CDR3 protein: CASSLAGAGTYEQYF
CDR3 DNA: TGTGCCAGCAGCTTGGCGGGAGCGGGGACCTACGAGCAGTACTTC

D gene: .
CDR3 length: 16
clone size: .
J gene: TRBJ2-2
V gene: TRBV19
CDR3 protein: CASSPGTGKRSGELFF
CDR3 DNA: TGTGCCAGTAGTCCAGGGACCGGAAAACGATCCGGGGAGCTGTTTTTT

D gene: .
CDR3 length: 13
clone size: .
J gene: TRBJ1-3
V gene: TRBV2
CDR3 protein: CASSEGRRNTIYF
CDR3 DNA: TGTGCCAGCAGTGAAGGGCGGAGAAACACCATATATTTT

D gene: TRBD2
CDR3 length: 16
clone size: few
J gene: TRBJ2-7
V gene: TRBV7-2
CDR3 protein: CASSSRTSGGRYEQYF
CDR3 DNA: TGTGCCAGCAGCTCCCGGACTAGCGGGGGTAGGTACGAGCAGTACTTC

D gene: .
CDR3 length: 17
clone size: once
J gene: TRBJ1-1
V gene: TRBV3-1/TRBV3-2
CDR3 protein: CASSPSAWGVVNTEAFF
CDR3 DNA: TGTGCCAGCAGCCCATCAGCTTGGGGGGTAGTGAACACTGAAGCTTTCTTT

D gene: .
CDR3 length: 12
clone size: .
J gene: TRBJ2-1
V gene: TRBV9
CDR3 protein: CASSVGGIEQFF
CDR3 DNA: TGTGCCAGCAGCGTAGGGGGGATTGAGCAGTTCTTC

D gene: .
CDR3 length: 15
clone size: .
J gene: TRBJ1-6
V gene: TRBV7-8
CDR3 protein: CASRARNTNNSPLHF
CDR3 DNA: TGTGCCAGCAGGGCTCGGAACACAAATAATTCACCCCTCCACTTT

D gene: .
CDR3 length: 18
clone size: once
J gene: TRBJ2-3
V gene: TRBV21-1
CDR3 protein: CASSKHPRAPKKADTQYF
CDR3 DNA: TGTGCCAGCAGCAAACACCCTCGAGCGCCAAAGAAGGCAGATACGCAGTATTTT

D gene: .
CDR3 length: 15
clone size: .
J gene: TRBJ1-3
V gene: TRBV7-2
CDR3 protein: CASSLGVTRGNTIYF
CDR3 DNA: TGTGCCAGCAGCTTAGGGGTTACCCGGGGAAACACCATATATTTT

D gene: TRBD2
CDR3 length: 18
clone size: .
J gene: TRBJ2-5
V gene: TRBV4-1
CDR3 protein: CASSPGTSGGYGRETQYF
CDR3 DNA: TGCGCCAGCAGCCCGGGGACTAGCGGGGGGTACGGTCGAGAGACCCAGTACTTC

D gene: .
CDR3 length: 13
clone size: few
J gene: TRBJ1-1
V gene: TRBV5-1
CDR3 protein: CASSWGRDTEAFF
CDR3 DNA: TGCGCCAGCAGCTGGGGGAGGGACACTGAAGCTTTCTTT

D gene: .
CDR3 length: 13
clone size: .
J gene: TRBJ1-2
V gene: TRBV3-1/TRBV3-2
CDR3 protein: CASSQGQLYGYTF
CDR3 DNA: TGTGCCAGCAGCCAAGGACAGCTCTATGGCTACACCTTC

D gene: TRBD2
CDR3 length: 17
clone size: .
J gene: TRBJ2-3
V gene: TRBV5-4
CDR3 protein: CASSLGGLAASTDTQYF
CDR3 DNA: TGTGCCAGCAGCTTGGGCGGACTAGCGGCCAGCACAGATACGCAGTATTTT

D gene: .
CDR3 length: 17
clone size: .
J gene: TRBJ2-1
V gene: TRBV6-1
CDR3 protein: CASSESMRGGVSDEQFF
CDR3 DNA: TGTGCCAGCAGTGAATCGATGAGGGGGGGGGTCAGCGATGAGCAGTTCTTC